This T cell receptor beta chain was recovered during a study of blood T cell repertoires in COVID-19. Study-wide context: Sites in the United States, Italy and Spain provided acute and convalescent COVID-19 samples.

This clone is a singleton in its sample. Looked up from germline, CDR1 is MDHEN and CDR2 is SYDVKM. CDR3 size: 14 residues. V shed 7 bases and J 6 bases; nucleotides not matched to a gene: 11. Sequenced by immunoSEQ multiplex PCR; TCRdb stores in-frame clones only, minus some. The sample shows some 260,000 clones, nearly 90% of them seen only once. The chain uses TRBV28 and TRBJ2-7; TRBD2 agrees at 8 bases. The specimen sequenced was peripheral blood. The receptor was derived from a man younger than 30 with active or convalescent COVID-19. DNA for the CDR3: TGTGCCAGCACCCTTCAGCGGGAGTTTCTCGAGCAGTACTTC. It specifies CASTLQREFLEQYF.